Listed below are T cell receptor beta chains from one sample, sequenced in a study of T cell changes during pregnancy in multiple sclerosis. Here immunoSEQ multiplex PCR was the method, and the copy in TCRdb shows in-frame clones only, minus some. Of roughly 80,000 clones listed, approximately 90% were seen once; the top ten hold about 3%. Here the sequenced sample was peripheral blood, taken before pregnancy. The receptors come from a female donor with multiple sclerosis, enrolled in a pregnancy study. CDR3s include the opening cysteine and the closing phenylalanine or tryptophan. The order of the fields is D gene, J gene, clone size, CDR3 length, V gene, CDR3 protein, CDR3 DNA. A D gene is named only where the DNA matches it firmly. The size entry is marked missing in some rows and otherwise reads once, few, many or a size class.

NA TRBJ2-3 NA 19 TRBV4-3 CASSQVGGASGPSTDTQYF TGCGCCAGCAGCCAAGTAGGGGGGGCCAGTGGCCCTAGCACAGATACGCAGTATTTT
NA TRBJ1-5 NA 15 TRBV9 CASSLGRELNQPQHF TGTGCCAGCAGCTTGGGACGGGAGCTAAATCAGCCCCAGCATTTT
NA TRBJ2-7 NA 14 TRBV7-2 CASSLRGRVDEQYF TGTGCCAGCAGCCTGAGGGGGAGAGTCGACGAGCAGTACTTC
NA TRBJ2-5 NA 14 TRBV7-9 CASSRKGGEETQYF TGTGCCAGCAGCCGGAAGGGGGGGGAAGAGACCCAGTACTTC
TRBD1 TRBJ1-2 NA 11 TRBV2 CASIVSWDSYF TGTGCCAGCATCGTATCCTGGGACAGCTACTTC
TRBD1 TRBJ2-2 NA 16 TRBV18 CASSQLGTGSAGELFF TGTGCCAGCTCACAACTTGGGACAGGGTCGGCCGGGGAGCTGTTTTTT
NA TRBJ1-3 once 16 TRBV5-6 CASSLLGAPGGNTIYF TGTGCCAGCAGCTTGTTGGGGGCGCCTGGTGGAAACACCATATATTTT
TRBD2 TRBJ2-5 NA 16 TRBV13 CASSLNLAGLQETQYF TGTGCCAGCAGCTTAAATCTAGCGGGGCTCCAAGAGACCCAGTACTTC
NA TRBJ1-2 NA 12 TRBV5-6 CASSLVTDGYTF TGTGCCAGCAGCTTGGTGACAGATGGCTACACCTTC
NA TRBJ1-1 NA 13 TRBV5-8 CASSLLANTEAFF TGTGCCAGCAGCTTGCTGGCGAACACTGAAGCTTTCTTT
NA TRBJ1-2 once 15 TRBV5-4 CASSLAGSLGYGYTF TGTGCCAGCAGCCTAGCAGGCTCCCTGGGGTATGGCTACACCTTC
TRBD2 TRBJ2-7 NA 13 TRBV5-1 CASKAGGGYEQYF TGCGCCAGCAAGGCGGGAGGGGGATACGAGCAGTACTTC
NA TRBJ1-1 few 14 TRBV11-2 CASRAGHVNTEAFF TGTGCCAGCAGGGCTGGACATGTGAACACTGAAGCTTTCTTT
NA TRBJ2-2 NA 16 TRBV6-5 CASSYSRFSGIRELFF TGTGCCAGCAGTTACTCGAGGTTTAGCGGTATCCGGGAGCTGTTTTTT
TRBD1 TRBJ2-7 once 12 TRBV9 CASSVTGDEQYF TGTGCCAGCAGCGTAACAGGGGACGAGCAGTACTTC
TRBD1 TRBJ2-7 NA 14 TRBV27 CASRERQGISEQYF TGTGCCAGCAGGGAGCGACAGGGAATAAGCGAGCAGTACTTC
NA TRBJ2-1 NA 13 TRBV6-6 CASSLLEVNEQFF TGTGCCAGCAGTTTGTTGGAGGTCAATGAGCAGTTCTTC
NA TRBJ2-2 NA 16 TRBV7-9 CASSLQARLKTGELFF TGTGCCAGCAGCTTACAAGCCAGGTTAAAAACCGGGGAGCTGTTTTTT
NA TRBJ1-2 NA 13 TRBV7-2 CASTQGWGYGYTF TGTGCCAGCACCCAGGGGTGGGGCTATGGCTACACCTTC
NA TRBJ2-3 NA 16 TRBV19 CASSLWTGTSTDTQYF TGTGCCAGTAGCCTCTGGACGGGGACTAGCACAGATACGCAGTATTTT
NA TRBJ2-7 NA 13 TRBV19 CASSGKHSYEQYF TGTGCCAGTTCTGGTAAACACTCCTACGAGCAGTACTTC
TRBD1 TRBJ2-1 NA 12 TRBV10-3 CATGQGAREQFF TGTGCCACCGGACAGGGGGCAAGGGAGCAGTTCTTC
TRBD1 TRBJ1-2 NA 13 TRBV30 CAWTLTGVGGYTF TGTGCCTGGACTCTAACAGGGGTGGGTGGCTACACCTTC
NA TRBJ2-7 NA 13 TRBV19 CASSMSQGYEQYF TGTGCCAGTAGTATGTCACAGGGCTACGAGCAGTACTTC
NA TRBJ2-5 NA 13 TRBV18 CASSPATAETQYF TGTGCCAGCTCACCGGCTACAGCTGAGACCCAGTACTTC
TRBD2 TRBJ2-1 NA 13 TRBV29-1 CSVASGRSNEQFF TGCAGCGTTGCTAGCGGGAGATCGAATGAGCAGTTCTTC
NA TRBJ1-1 NA 17 TRBV7-9 CASSLVIDTYMNTEAFF TGTGCCAGCAGCTTAGTTATCGACACTTACATGAACACTGAAGCTTTCTTT
NA TRBJ2-5 NA 15 TRBV27 CASSFGGGAVETQYF TGTGCCAGCAGTTTTGGAGGGGGCGCGGTGGAGACCCAGTACTTC
TRBD2 TRBJ2-3 NA 16 TRBV4-1 CASSQGDGGGADTQYF TGCGCCAGCAGCCAAGGAGATGGCGGGGGGGCAGATACGCAGTATTTT
TRBD1 TRBJ2-5 NA 15 TRBV2 CASSEDRGVLETQYF TGTGCCAGCAGTGAAGACAGGGGGGTGTTAGAGACCCAGTACTTC
TRBD1 TRBJ1-2 NA 13 TRBV7-6 CASSFGDSHGYTF TGTGCCAGCAGCTTTGGGGACAGCCATGGCTACACCTTC
NA TRBJ1-1 NA 14 TRBV27 CASSFIPGSTEAFF TGTGCCAGCAGTTTTATCCCGGGTAGCACTGAAGCTTTCTTT
TRBD1 TRBJ1-1 NA 17 TRBV7-9 CASSLTGGRYRNTEAFF TGTGCCAGCAGCCTAACAGGGGGCCGGTATAGGAACACTGAAGCTTTCTTT
NA TRBJ1-1 few 15 TRBV4-1 CASSQVGQGNTEAFF TGCGCCAGCAGCCAAGTGGGGCAGGGGAACACTGAAGCTTTCTTT
NA TRBJ2-1 NA 13 TRBV14 CASSPSVYNEQFF TGTGCCAGCTCGCCTTCAGTATACAATGAGCAGTTCTTC
TRBD1 TRBJ2-7 NA 17 TRBV27 CASSPDRGQYHSYEQYF TGTGCCAGCAGTCCGGACAGGGGCCAATATCATTCCTACGAGCAGTACTTC
NA TRBJ1-2 NA 13 TRBV6-5 CASSYSGNYGYTF TGTGCCAGCAGTTACTCCGGTAACTATGGCTACACCTTC
TRBD1 TRBJ2-5 NA 16 TRBV12-5 CASGLVIWDSRETQYF TGTGCTAGTGGTTTGGTAATCTGGGACAGTCGGGAGACCCAGTACTTC
NA TRBJ2-3 NA 13 TRBV4-3 CASSQAQGDTQYF TGCGCCAGCAGCCAGGCTCAGGGAGATACGCAGTATTTT
NA TRBJ2-1 NA 13 TRBV7-9 CASSQRQYNEQFF TGTGCCAGCAGCCAACGACAGTACAATGAGCAGTTCTTC
NA TRBJ1-5 NA 13 TRBV30 CAWNRRGNQPQHF TGTGCCTGGAACCGGCGGGGGAATCAGCCCCAGCATTTT
TRBD1 TRBJ1-3 NA 15 TRBV28 CASSFPDRAGNTIYF TGTGCCAGCAGTTTCCCGGACAGGGCTGGAAACACCATATATTTT
NA TRBJ2-2 NA 14 TRBV6-5 CASSYEVNTGELFF TGTGCCAGCAGTTACGAGGTGAACACCGGGGAGCTGTTTTTT
TRBD1 TRBJ1-5 NA 19 TRBV27 CASRGQGANLGYSNQPQHF TGTGCCAGCAGAGGACAGGGGGCCAATTTAGGCTATAGCAATCAGCCCCAGCATTTT
NA TRBJ2-1 NA 13 TRBV6-1 CASSASQGHEQFF TGTGCCAGCAGTGCCTCACAGGGACATGAGCAGTTCTTC
TRBD1 TRBJ2-4 NA 13 TRBV19 CASSRGNRNIQYF TGTGCCAGTAGCAGGGGGAACCGGAACATTCAGTACTTC
NA TRBJ2-2 NA 13 TRBV29-1 CSVGQGNTGELFF TGCAGCGTTGGCCAGGGGAACACCGGGGAGCTGTTTTTT
NA TRBJ1-2 NA 15 TRBV30 CAWSTWGGLGYGYTF TGTGCCTGGAGTACCTGGGGGGGCTTGGGCTATGGCTACACCTTC